The next 30 T cell receptor beta chains were all read from a single sample in a study of breast tumors, draining lymph nodes, adjacent tissues. TCRdb re-called the multiplex PCR reads with MiXCR, one entry per CDR3 protein. The repertoire includes about 130,000 distinct CDR3 sequences, nearly 20% of them detected once, and less than 4.5% sits in the top ten. Samples came from axillary lymph nodes draining the breast cancer. Material for sequencing was axillary lymph node tissue. The source of these receptors is a female donor with breast cancer. Some clones in this sample may be carry-over from other donors' samples.

This clonotype was counted many times. The gene calls are TRBV19 and TRBJ1-2, with TRBD1 matching over 7 bases. There are 13 residues in the CDR3. Germline V gene sequence: CDR1 LNHDA, CDR2 SQIVND (reference sequence). V lost 0 bases to trimming and J lost 10 bases; unmatched junction nucleotides: 5. CDR3 nucleotides: TGTGCCAGTAGTATAGATTACAGGGGAGACTACACCTTC. The encoded protein is CASSIDYRGDYTF.

As regards this clonotype: Being one base from a much bigger clone, this may be a read error. Here the CDR3 reads CASSERRGNQETQYF. The CDR3, as DNA: TGTGCCAGCAGTGAACGGCGGGGCAACCAAGAGACCCAGTACTTC. This sequence joins TRBV2 and TRBJ2-5; tentative D call: TRBD2 (6 bases). V was shortened by 2 bases and J by 0 bases, with 10 bases between the two germline ends. The CDR3 is 15 amino acids. Germline V gene sequence: CDR1 SNHLY, CDR2 FYNNEI.

To note about this clonotype: A read error may explain this, as a much larger clone is one base away. The final CDR3 position lacks the conserved phenylalanine or tryptophan, pointing to a likely read error. The chain joins TRBV6-6 to TRBJ2-1; the D gene could be TRBD1 or TRBD2 (5 bases each). This CDR3 spans 12 amino acids. Germline values: CDR1 MNHNY, CDR2 SVGAGI (reference sequence). The V and J ends lost 7 bases and 9 bases respectively, with 13 bases between them. DNA for the CDR3: TGTGCCAGCACCGAGGGGCAGGGTGAGCAGTTCCTC. It translates to CASTEGQGEQFL.

In its sample, this clonotype was seen a few times. The chain recombines TRBV11-2 with TRBJ2-5; TRBD1 matches at 7 bases. Germline V gene data show CDR1 as SGHAT and CDR2 as FQNNGV. After removal of 4 bases from V and 8 bases from J, the junction contained 13 bases not matched to a gene. The CDR3 extends over 15 amino acids. The CDR3 DNA reads TGTGCCAGCAGCTGGGGACAGTCCAACGAGGGAACCCAGTACTTC. Its protein product is CASSWGQSNEGTQYF. Combining the CDR3 with reference TRBV11-2 and TRBJ2-5 gives the whole variable domain EAGVAQSPRYKIIEKRQSVAFWCNPISGHATLYWYQQILGQGPKLLIQFQNNGVVDDSQLPKDRFSAERLKGVDSTLKIQPAKLEDSAVYLCASSWGQSNEGTQYFGPGTRLLVL.

This clonotype has at least ten counts. The gene calls are TRBV9 and TRBJ1-4, with D uncertain. Looked up from germline, CDR1 is SGDLS and CDR2 is YYNGEE. The CDR3 length is 15 residues. V lost 0 bases and J 7 bases, leaving 13 bases between the germline ends. CDR3 protein: CASSVGIGQVEKLFF. In DNA form, the CDR3 reads TGTGCCAGCAGCGTAGGGATAGGGCAGGTTGAAAAACTGTTTTTT.

This clonotype was counted many times. The chain combines TRBV4-2 with TRBJ2-5; 7 bases line up with TRBD1. The junction had 11 bases not matched to a gene; V was cut back by 1 base and J by 3 bases. The CDR3 is made up of 17 amino acids. CDR1 is LGHNA, CDR2 YNFKEQ, per germline. CDR3 sequence (DNA): TGTGCCAGCAGCCAAGCCGGAACAGGGGCGGGCAAAGAGACCCAGTACTTC. It yields the protein CASSQAGTGAGKETQYF.

As regards this clonotype: At one of its ends the junction is not consistent with the germline gene, which may arise from a read error. The chain has TRBV12-3 or TRBV12-4 and TRBJ2-5, with TRBD1 matching 7 bases. The CDR3 has 14 amino acids. The CDR3 spells CAGSFAGTDDFRDF. The CDR3 DNA reads as TGTGCCGGCAGTTTTGCCGGGACAGACGATTTCAGGGACTTC.

This clonotype was picked up many times. The chain recombines TRBV15 with TRBJ2-5; 9 nucleotides align to TRBD2. The V and J ends lost 5 bases and 5 bases, in that order; junction bases with no gene match: 12. This CDR3 is built from 16 residues. Germline CDR1 and CDR2: LNHNV and YYDKDF (reference sequence). CDR3: CATSGLAGASRETQYF. Written as DNA, the CDR3 is TGTGCCACCAGCGGTTTAGCGGGGGCGTCTCGTGAGACCCAGTACTTC.

This clonotype was recorded many times. The J gene is TRBJ1-2, the V gene TRBV12-5, with a weak D call TRBD1 (6 bases). The germline V gene encodes CDR1 LGHNT and CDR2 FRNRAP. V lost 6 bases to trimming and J lost 5 bases, with 19 bases between them. This CDR3 region has 15 residues. CDR3 protein: CASGPTLQGRYGYTF. The CDR3 nucleotides are TGTGCTAGTGGCCCCACCTTACAGGGTCGGTATGGCTACACCTTC.

A note on this clonotype: A much larger clonotype is one base distant, so this may be a read error. The V and J genes are TRBV30 and TRBJ2-2; D might be TRBD1 or TRBD2, each matching 5 bases. The CDR3 consists of 14 residues. Germline V CDR1 and CDR2: GTSNPN, SVGIG (reference sequence). The CDR3 loop is CAWKRGTNTGELLF. CDR3 nucleotides: TGTGCCTGGAAAAGAGGGACGAACACCGGGGAGCTGCTTTTT.

This clonotype was recorded many times. The chain has TRBV6-5 and TRBJ1-5, with 7 bases fitting TRBD1. With V trimmed by 2 bases and J by 7 bases, 2 bases remained unmatched. Per germline, CDR1 MNHEY and CDR2 SVGAGI. CDR3 length equals 13 residues. The CDR3 DNA is TGTGCCAGCAGTTACGTACAGGGGCAGCCCCAGCATTTT. It translates to CASSYVQGQPQHF.

This clonotype has at least ten counts. The chain joins TRBV20-1 to TRBJ1-5; unclear D gene. CDR1 DFQATT and CDR2 SNEGSKA come from the germline V gene (reference sequence). V was trimmed by 4 bases and J by 6 bases, leaving 10 bases between them. The CDR3 spans 12 residues. The CDR3 reads CSAKSSAQPQHF. The CDR3 DNA reads TGCAGTGCTAAAAGTTCGGCTCAGCCCCAGCATTTT.

A word on this clonotype: Given a much more abundant clone one base away, this may be a read error. This chain uses TRBV7-9 with TRBJ1-4; no reliable D call. Germline V gives CDR1 SEHNR, CDR2 FQNEAQ (reference sequence). The CDR3 sequence is 14 residues long. Here the CDR3 reads CAGSSGEKREKLFF. The CDR3 DNA sequence: TGTGCCGGCAGCTCGGGAGAGAAACGTGAAAAACTGTTTTTT.

This clonotype was detected ten times or more. The V and J genes are TRBV3-1 and TRBJ2-1; D is possibly TRBD2 (6 bases). Germline CDR1 and CDR2: LGHDT and YNNKEL (reference sequence). The CDR3 sequence is 13 residues long. The germline V and J ends were trimmed by 5 bases and 9 bases, with 14 bases remaining between them. This CDR3 is CASSGALASEQFF. In DNA form, the CDR3 reads TGTGCCAGCAGCGGGGCGCTAGCGAGTGAGCAGTTCTTC.

Points on this clonotype: This clone may be a read error of a much larger clone one base away. This sequence joins TRBV12-3 or TRBV12-4 and TRBJ2-7; TRBD2 aligns across 9 bases. This CDR3 region has 14 residues. CDR3 residues: CASSIKREAYERYF. The CDR3 DNA is TGTGCCAGCAGTATCAAGCGGGAGGCCTACGAGCGGTACTTC.

The rearrangement joins TRBV5-8 to TRBJ2-5; 8 nucleotides align to TRBD1. There are 14 residues in the CDR3. In germline, CDR1 is SGHTS, CDR2 YDEGEE. V lost 3 bases and J lost 1; bases outside the gene matches: 2. CDR3 residues: CASSYGTGQETQYF. The CDR3 nucleotides read TGTGCCAGCAGCTATGGGACAGGCCAAGAGACCCAGTACTTC.

For this clonotype: A much larger clonotype is one base distant, so this may be a read error. The chain is built from TRBV12-3 or TRBV12-4 and TRBJ1-3; 9 nucleotides align to TRBD1. The CDR3 runs to 14 residues. After removal of 10 bases from V and 8 bases from J, the junction contained 12 bases not matched to a gene. The CDR3 reads CATQGTGLGDTIYF. The CDR3 DNA follows: TGTGCCACCCAGGGGACAGGGCTAGGAGACACCATATATTTT.

This clonotype showed up many times. The J gene is TRBJ2-3, the V gene TRBV5-1, with 14 bases that match TRBD2. V lost 4 bases, J lost 5 bases, and 9 bases stayed unmatched. The V gene's germline CDR1 is SGHRS and CDR2 YFSETQ. CDR3 length equals 17 residues. For the CDR3, the DNA is TGCGCCAGCAGCGTCAGGACTAGCGGGGGGCCAATAGATACGCAGTATTTT. It encodes CASSVRTSGGPIDTQYF. Based on the CDR3 plus reference TRBV5-1 and TRBJ2-3, the full variable domain is KAGVTQTPRYLIKTRGQQVTLSCSPISGHRSVSWYQQTPGQGLQFLFEYFSETQRNKGNFPGRFSGRQFSNSRSEMNVSTLELGDSALYLCASSVRTSGGPIDTQYFGPGTRLTVL.

This clonotype occurred many times. The chain has TRBV20-1 and TRBJ1-4, with 9 bases lining up with TRBD1. Germline V gene data show CDR1 as DFQATT and CDR2 as SNEGSKA (reference sequence). With 5 bases clipped from V and 7 bases from J, the junction kept 2 bases outside the gene matches. The CDR3 extends over 12 amino acids. The DNA of the CDR3 is TGCAGTGCTCGGGACAGGGCTGAAAAACTGTTTTTT. It is translated as CSARDRAEKLFF.

This clonotype was found a few times. The chain recombines TRBV18 with TRBJ2-3; 10 bases line up with TRBD2. The germline gives CDR1 KGHSH, CDR2 LQKENI. The junction had 8 bases not matched to a gene; V was cut back by 5 bases and J by 6 bases. The length of the CDR3 is 15 residues. This CDR3 is CASSGPAGGPDTQYF. CDR3 coding DNA: TGTGCCAGCTCAGGTCCAGCGGGAGGGCCCGATACGCAGTATTTT.

On this clonotype: A much larger clone lies a single base off, so this may be a read error. The CDR3 DNA follows: TGTGCCAGCAGCCCCCGGACAGGGGATGACTACACCTTC. Residues: CASSPRTGDDYTF. The chain employs TRBV3-1 and TRBJ1-2; 9 bases fit TRBD1. Germline loops: CDR1 LGHDT, CDR2 YNNKEL (reference sequence). The CDR3 totals 13 residues. V shed 4 bases and J 10 bases; nucleotides not matched to a gene: 7.

The chain employs TRBV7-9 and TRBJ1-1; perhaps TRBD1 as D (6 bases). This CDR3 has 15 residues. V was pared by 1 base and J by 4 bases, with 13 bases between. Germline V gives CDR1 SEHNR, CDR2 FQNEAQ (reference sequence). As DNA, the CDR3 is TGTGCCAGCAGCTTAGTTGGGGGGCTCGGCACTGAAGCTTTCTTT. It yields the protein CASSLVGGLGTEAFF.

This clonotype was picked up many times. V is TRBV20-1 and J is TRBJ1-6; 10 bases are a match to TRBD1. Germline loops: CDR1 DFQATT, CDR2 SNEGSKA (reference sequence). CDR3 length: 16 residues. J lost 5 bases, V lost 5 bases, and 9 bases had no gene match. The CDR3 loop is CSAGGTGVDNNSPLHF. The CDR3 region has the DNA TGCAGTGCTGGAGGGACAGGGGTGGACAATAATTCACCCCTCCACTTT.

Ten or more counts support this clonotype. V usage is TRBV11-2 and J usage is TRBJ2-7; D is uncertain. The CDR3 length is 14 residues. From germline, CDR1 is SGHAT and CDR2 FQNNGV. V was pared by 3 bases and J by 3 bases, with 12 bases between. CDR3: CASSFWTVGYEQYF. CDR3 nucleotides: TGTGCCAGCAGCTTCTGGACGGTGGGCTACGAGCAGTACTTC.

This clonotype was observed at least ten times. The genes are TRBV5-8 and TRBJ2-2; D call uncertain. Trimming stripped 4 bases from V and 2 bases from J, with 3 bases between. Germline lookup yields CDR1 SGHTS and CDR2 YDEGEE. The CDR3 spans 12 residues. The CDR3 sequence: CASSQNTGELFF. The CDR3 coding sequence is TGTGCCAGCAGCCAAAACACCGGGGAGCTGTTTTTT. Full variable domain (rest looked up from reference TRBV5-8 and TRBJ2-2): EAGVTQSPTHLIKTRGQQATLRCSPISGHTSVYWYQQALGLGLQFLLWYDEGEERNRGNFPPRFSGRQFPNYSSELNVNALELEDSALYLCASSQNTGELFFGEGSRLTVL.

With respect to this clonotype: A clone one base away is much larger, so this may be a read error. The chain couples TRBV11-2 to TRBJ1-2; possible D gene TRBD1, 5 bases. The V gene's germline CDR1 is SGHAT and CDR2 FQNNGV. The length of the CDR3 is 15 residues. DNA of the CDR3: TGTACCAGCAGCTTAGGGGTCGGGGGGGTTGGAGGCTACACCTTC. This translates into CTSSLGVGGVGGYTF.

This clonotype was counted ten times or more. This chain connects TRBV7-8 to TRBJ2-2, with D possibly TRBD2 on 5 matching bases. The CDR3 covers 15 residues. Germline V gene sequence: CDR1 SGHVS, CDR2 FQNEAQ. The germline V and J ends were trimmed by 5 bases and 5 bases, with 15 bases remaining between them. Written as DNA, the CDR3 is TGTGCCAGCAGCACTAGTCGGGGATATACCGGGGAGCTGTTTTTT. Amino acids: CASSTSRGYTGELFF.

This clonotype was seen only a few times. The rearrangement uses TRBV18 and TRBJ2-6; possible D gene TRBD2, 5 bases. V shed 2 bases and J shed 2 bases, with 7 bases lying between them. The CDR3 consists of 15 residues. Germline V CDR1 and CDR2: KGHSH, LQKENI. The CDR3 sequence: CASSPSGAGANVLTF. The CDR3 bases are TGTGCCAGCTCACCATCCGGGGCTGGGGCCAACGTCCTGACTTTC.

The table lists this clonotype with a few counts. The chain joins TRBV6-1 to TRBJ2-3; 8 bases line up with TRBD2. Losses at the gene ends were 7 bases for V and 0 bases for J; bases not matched to a gene: 9. The CDR3 spans 16 residues. Germline lookup yields CDR1 MNHNS and CDR2 SASEGT. CDR3 nucleotides: TGTGCCAGCATCCTCGTCGCTAGCGGGAGCACAGATACGCAGTATTTT. This encodes CASILVASGSTDTQYF.

This clonotype was seen many times. The V gene is TRBV28, the J gene TRBJ2-1; 8 bases match TRBD2. The CDR3 covers 15 residues. Trimming removed 5 bases from V and 6 bases from J; junction bases left unmatched: 9. The germline CDR1 and CDR2 sequences are MDHEN and SYDVKM. As DNA, the CDR3 is TGTGCCAGCAGTCTAGGCGGGGCGGGAGGCAATGAGCAGTTCTTC. Amino acid sequence: CASSLGGAGGNEQFF.